Each of the 4 T cell receptor beta chains below was sequenced from the same sample in a study of somatic mutations in cytotoxic T cells in rheumatoid arthritis. The method was immunoSEQ multiplex PCR; TCRdb's version includes in-frame clones alone and lacks a portion of them. Of fewer than 30,000 clones detected, roughly 82% appear once; the ten largest clones hold around 5%. Sequencing was performed on CD8+ T cells sorted from blood. The receptors were gathered from a man aged 45-60 years in good health.

The rearrangement joins TRBV6-1 to TRBJ2-1, with D possibly TRBD2 on 5 matching bases. Germline V CDR1 and CDR2: MNHNS, SASEGT. This CDR3 spans 11 amino acids. The CDR3 coding sequence is TGTGCGGTTGGACTTTTCAATGAGCAGTTCTTC. Amino acid sequence: CAVGLFNEQFF.

This chain joins TRBV7-8 and TRBJ1-1; tentatively, D is TRBD1 (5 bases). The CDR3 covers 15 residues. Germline CDR1 is SGHVS and CDR2 is FQNEAQ. Deletions cut 5 bases from V and 0 bases from J, with 13 bases between. The CDR3 reads CASSLGGVMNTEAFF. Written as DNA, the CDR3 is TGTGCCAGCAGCCTAGGAGGGGTCATGAACACTGAAGCTTTCTTT.

The chain carries TRBV9 and TRBJ2-1; D is unresolved. This CDR3 spans 17 amino acids. The V gene lost 4 bases and the J gene lost 0 bases, with 17 bases spanning the gap. Germline values: CDR1 SGDLS, CDR2 YYNGEE. The CDR3, as DNA: TGTGCCAGCAGCTCCGAGGACGGCTACAGCTCCTACAATGAGCAGTTCTTC. Translated, it gives CASSSEDGYSSYNEQFF. The variable domain in full, completed from reference TRBV9 and TRBJ2-1, reads DSGVTQTPKHLITATGQRVTLRCSPRSGDLSVYWYQQSLDQGLQFLIQYYNGEERAKGNILERFSAQQFPDLHSELNLSSLELGDSALYFCASSSEDGYSSYNEQFFGPGTRLTVL.

The V gene is TRBV10-2, the J gene TRBJ2-1; 9 bases are a match to TRBD2. Germline V CDR1 and CDR2: WSHSY, SAAADI. This CDR3 is 14 amino acids long. Trimming at V came to 6 bases and at J to 8 bases, leaving 8 bases not matched to a gene. The CDR3 here is CASRLAGEGDEQFF. CDR3 sequence (DNA): TGCGCCAGCAGACTAGCGGGTGAGGGCGATGAGCAGTTCTTC.